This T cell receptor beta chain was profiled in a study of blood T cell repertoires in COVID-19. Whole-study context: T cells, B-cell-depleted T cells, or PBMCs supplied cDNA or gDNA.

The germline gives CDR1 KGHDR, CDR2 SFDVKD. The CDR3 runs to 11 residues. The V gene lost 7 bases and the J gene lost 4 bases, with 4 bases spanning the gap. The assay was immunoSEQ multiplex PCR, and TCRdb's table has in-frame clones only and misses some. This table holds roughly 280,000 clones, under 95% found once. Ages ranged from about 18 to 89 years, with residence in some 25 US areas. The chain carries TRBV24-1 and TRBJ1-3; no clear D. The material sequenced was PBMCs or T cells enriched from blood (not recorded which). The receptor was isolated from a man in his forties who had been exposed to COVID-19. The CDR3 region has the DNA TGTGCCACCAGAGAGGGAAACACCATATATTTT. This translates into CATREGNTIYF.